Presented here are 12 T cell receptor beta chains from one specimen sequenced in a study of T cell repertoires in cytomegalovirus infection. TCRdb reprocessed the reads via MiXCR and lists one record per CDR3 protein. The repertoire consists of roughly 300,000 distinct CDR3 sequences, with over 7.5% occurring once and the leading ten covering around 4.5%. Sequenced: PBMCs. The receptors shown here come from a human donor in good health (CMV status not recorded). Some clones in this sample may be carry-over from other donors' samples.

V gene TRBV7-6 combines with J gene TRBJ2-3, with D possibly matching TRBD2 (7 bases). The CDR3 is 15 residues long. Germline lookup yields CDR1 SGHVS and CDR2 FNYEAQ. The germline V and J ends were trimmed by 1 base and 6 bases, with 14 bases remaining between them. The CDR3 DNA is TGTGCCAGCAGCTTAGGGGGGCCAGCGGGGGATACGCAGTATTTT. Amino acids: CASSLGGPAGDTQYF. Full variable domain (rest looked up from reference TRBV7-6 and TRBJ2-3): GAGVSQSPRYKVTKRGQDVALRCDPISGHVSLYWYRQALGQGPEFLTYFNYEAQQDKSGLPNDRFSAERPEGSISTLTIQRTEQRDSAMYRCASSLGGPAGDTQYFGPGTRLTVL.

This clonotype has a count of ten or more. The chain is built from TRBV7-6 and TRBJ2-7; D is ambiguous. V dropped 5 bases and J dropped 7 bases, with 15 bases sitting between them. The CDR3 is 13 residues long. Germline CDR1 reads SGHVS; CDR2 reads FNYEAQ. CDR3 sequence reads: CASSLRSGWEQYF. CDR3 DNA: TGTGCCAGCAGCCTCAGGTCAGGCTGGGAGCAGTACTTC.

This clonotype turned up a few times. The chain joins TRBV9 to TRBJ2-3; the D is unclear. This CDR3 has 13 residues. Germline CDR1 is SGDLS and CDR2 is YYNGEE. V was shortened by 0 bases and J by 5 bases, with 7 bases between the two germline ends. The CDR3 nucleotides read TGTGCCAGCAGCGTAGTGTCTGGAGATACGCAGTATTTT. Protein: CASSVVSGDTQYF.

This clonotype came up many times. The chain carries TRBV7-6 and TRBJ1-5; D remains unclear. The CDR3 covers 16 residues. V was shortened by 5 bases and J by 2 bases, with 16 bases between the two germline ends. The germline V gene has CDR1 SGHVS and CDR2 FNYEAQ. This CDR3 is CASSPNTRLGNQPQHF. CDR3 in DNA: TGTGCCAGCAGCCCCAATACGCGACTGGGCAATCAGCCCCAGCATTTT.

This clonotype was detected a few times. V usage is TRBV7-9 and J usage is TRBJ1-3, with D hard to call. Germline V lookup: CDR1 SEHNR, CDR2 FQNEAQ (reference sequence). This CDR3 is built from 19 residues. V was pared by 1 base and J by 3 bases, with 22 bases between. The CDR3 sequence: CASSLGAGTATERGNTIYF. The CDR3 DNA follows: TGTGCCAGCAGCTTAGGGGCTGGAACTGCTACGGAACGTGGAAACACCATATATTTT.

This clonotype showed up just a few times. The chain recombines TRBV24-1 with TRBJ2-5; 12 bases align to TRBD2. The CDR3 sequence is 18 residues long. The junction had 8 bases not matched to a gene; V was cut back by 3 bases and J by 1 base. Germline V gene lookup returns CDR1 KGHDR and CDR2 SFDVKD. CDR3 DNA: TGTGCCACCAGTGATGCCGAAGCGGGACTAGCGGGCCAAGAGACCCAGTACTTC. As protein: CATSDAEAGLAGQETQYF.

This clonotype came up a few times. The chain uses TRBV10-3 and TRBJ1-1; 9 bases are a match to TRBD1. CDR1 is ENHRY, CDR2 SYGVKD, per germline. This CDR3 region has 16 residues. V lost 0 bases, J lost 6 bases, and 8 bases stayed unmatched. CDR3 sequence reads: CAISESLGTGSPEAFF. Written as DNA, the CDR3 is TGTGCCATCAGTGAGTCGTTAGGGACAGGGAGCCCTGAAGCTTTCTTT.

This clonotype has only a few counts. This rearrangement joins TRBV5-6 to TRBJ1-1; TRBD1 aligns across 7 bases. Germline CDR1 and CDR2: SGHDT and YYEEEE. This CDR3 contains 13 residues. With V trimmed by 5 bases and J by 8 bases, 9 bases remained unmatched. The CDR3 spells CASSKLQGSEAFF. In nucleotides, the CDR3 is TGTGCCAGCAGTAAGTTACAGGGGTCGGAAGCTTTCTTT.

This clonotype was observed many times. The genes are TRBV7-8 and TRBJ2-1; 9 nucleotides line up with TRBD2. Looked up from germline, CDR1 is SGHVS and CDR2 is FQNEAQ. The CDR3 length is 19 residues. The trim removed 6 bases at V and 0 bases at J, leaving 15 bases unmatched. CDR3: CASSPQLAGSRSSYNEQFF. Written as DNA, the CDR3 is TGTGCCAGCAGTCCCCAGCTAGCGGGGTCTAGGAGCTCCTACAATGAGCAGTTCTTC.

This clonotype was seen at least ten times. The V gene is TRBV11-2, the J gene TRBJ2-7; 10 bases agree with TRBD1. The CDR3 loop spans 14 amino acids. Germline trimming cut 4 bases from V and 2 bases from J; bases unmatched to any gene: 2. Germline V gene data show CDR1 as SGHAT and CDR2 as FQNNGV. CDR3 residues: CASSSGTGAYEQYF. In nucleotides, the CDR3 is TGTGCCAGCAGCTCCGGGACAGGGGCCTACGAGCAGTACTTC.

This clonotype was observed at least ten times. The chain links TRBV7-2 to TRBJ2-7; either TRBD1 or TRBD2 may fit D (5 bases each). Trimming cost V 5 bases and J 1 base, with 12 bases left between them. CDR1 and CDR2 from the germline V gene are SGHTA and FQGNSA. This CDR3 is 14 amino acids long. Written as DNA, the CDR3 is TGTGCCAGCAGCGACCGGGACGGATCCTACGAGCAGTACTTC. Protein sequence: CASSDRDGSYEQYF. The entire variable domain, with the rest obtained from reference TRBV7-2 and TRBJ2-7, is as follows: GAGVSQSPSNKVTEKGKDVELRCDPISGHTALYWYRQSLGQGLEFLIYFQGNSAPDKSGLPSDRFSAERTGGSVSTLTIQRTQQEDSAVYLCASSDRDGSYEQYFGPGTRLTVT.

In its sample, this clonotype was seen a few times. Here the CDR3 DNA reads TGTGCCAGTACTACATGGGGGTCACCCCTCCACTTT. As protein: CASTTWGSPLHF. The rearrangement links TRBV19 to TRBJ1-6, with D maybe TRBD1 (5 bases). The V and J ends lost 7 bases and 10 bases respectively, with 11 bases between them. This CDR3 is 12 amino acids long. From germline, CDR1 is LNHDA and CDR2 SQIVND (reference sequence).